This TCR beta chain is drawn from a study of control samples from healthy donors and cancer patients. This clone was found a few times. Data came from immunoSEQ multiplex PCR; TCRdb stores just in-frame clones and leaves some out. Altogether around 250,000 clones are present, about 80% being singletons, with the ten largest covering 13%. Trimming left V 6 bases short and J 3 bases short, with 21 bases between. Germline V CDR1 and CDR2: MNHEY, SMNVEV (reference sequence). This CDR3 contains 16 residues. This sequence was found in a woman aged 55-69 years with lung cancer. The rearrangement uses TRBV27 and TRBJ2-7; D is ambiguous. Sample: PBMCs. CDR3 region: CASSRWVLKANYEQYF. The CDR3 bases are TGTGCCAGCAGCCGATGGGTTTTGAAGGCAAACTACGAGCAGTACTTC.